Below are 29 T cell receptor beta chains sequenced from a single sample in a study of shared clonotypes between healthy human individuals. Produced via immunoSEQ multiplex PCR; TCRdb's table is partial and in-frame only. Of about 1.5 million clones in the sample, 95% to 97% were seen once. Sequencing was carried out using naive CD4+ T cells sorted from blood. Subset indicated: CD45RA+ positively selected. Source of these receptors: a man aged 25 to 45 in good health.

The chain couples TRBV5-4 to TRBJ2-7, with TRBD2 matching 10 bases. The CDR3 extends over 15 amino acids. The V gene's germline CDR1 is SGHNT and CDR2 YYREEE (reference sequence). V lost 0 bases, J lost 6 bases, and 6 bases stayed unmatched. For the CDR3, the DNA is TGTGCCAGCAGCTTGGGGCTAGCGGGAGTCAGCGAGCAGTACTTC. This translates into CASSLGLAGVSEQYF.

This rearrangement joins TRBV10-1 to TRBJ2-3; 8 bases map to TRBD1. Looked up from germline, CDR1 is WNHNN and CDR2 is SYGVQD (reference sequence). The J segment lost 10 bases and the V segment lost 7 bases, leaving 10 bases of the junction unmatched. The CDR3 is 13 residues long. Written as DNA, the CDR3 is TGCGCCAGCAATATGAGACAGGGGAGTGCGCAGTATTTT. The encoded protein is CASNMRQGSAQYF.

The rearrangement links TRBV15 to TRBJ1-1; D is uncertain. V was shortened by 5 bases and J by 7 bases, with 11 bases between the two germline ends. This CDR3 is 12 amino acids long. In germline, CDR1 is LNHNV, CDR2 YYDKDF (reference sequence). The CDR3 protein is CATSPVGREAFF. DNA for the CDR3: TGTGCCACCAGCCCAGTCGGCCGTGAAGCTTTCTTT.

The rearrangement links TRBV28 to TRBJ1-1; D is unclear. Between the trimmed V and J ends, which lost 8 bases and 2 bases, there was a span of 9 bases. This CDR3 has 12 amino acids. The germline V gene encodes CDR1 MDHEN and CDR2 SYDVKM. CDR3: CASGIINTEAFF. The DNA for the CDR3 is TGTGCCAGCGGCATCATAAACACTGAAGCTTTCTTT.

The chain recombines TRBV5-1 with TRBJ2-1, with D uncertain. With 0 bases removed from V and 0 bases from J, the gap between germline ends came to 7 bases. The CDR3 extends over 15 amino acids. Germline V gene sequence: CDR1 SGHRS, CDR2 YFSETQ. This CDR3 reads CASSLDASSYNEQFF. The CDR3 DNA sequence: TGCGCCAGCAGCTTGGACGCTAGCTCCTACAATGAGCAGTTCTTC.

This clone was counted only a few times. This sequence joins TRBV7-9 and TRBJ2-7, with TRBD2 matching 15 bases. V shed 4 bases and J 4 bases; nucleotides not matched to a gene: 8. This CDR3 region has 17 residues. Germline V gene data show CDR1 as SEHNR and CDR2 as FQNEAQ (reference sequence). The CDR3 loop is CASSSPGTSGRRYEQYF. The CDR3 coding sequence is TGTGCCAGCAGCTCACCCGGGACTAGCGGGAGGAGGTACGAGCAGTACTTC.

The rearrangement joins TRBV7-2 to TRBJ2-3; D unclear. Germline-derived CDR1 and CDR2 are SGHTA and FQGNSA. Trimming removed 0 bases from V and 5 bases from J, with 6 bases in between. The CDR3 covers 13 residues. CDR3 in amino acids: CASSLANRDTQYF. The CDR3 nucleotides read TGTGCCAGCAGCTTAGCGAATAGAGATACGCAGTATTTT.

V gene TRBV18 combines with J gene TRBJ1-1; 10 positions match TRBD1. This CDR3 has 15 amino acids. J was trimmed by 2 bases and V by 4 bases; bases with no gene match: 4. Looked up from germline, CDR1 is KGHSH and CDR2 is LQKENI. CDR3 nucleotide sequence: TGTGCCAGCTCACAGGGACAGGGGAAAAACACTGAAGCTTTCTTT. Encoded protein: CASSQGQGKNTEAFF. Looking up the rest from reference TRBV18 and TRBJ1-1 gives the full variable domain: NAGVMQNPRHLVRRRGQEARLRCSPMKGHSHVYWYRQLPEEGLKFMVYLQKENIIDESGMPKERFSAEFPKEGPSILRIQQVVRGDSAAYFCASSQGQGKNTEAFFGQGTRLTVV.

V and J are TRBV5-1 and TRBJ2-3; D not resolved. The V and J ends lost 3 bases and 3 bases respectively, with 11 bases between them. In germline, CDR1 is SGHRS, CDR2 YFSETQ. The CDR3 is 14 residues long. The DNA for the CDR3 is TGCGCCAGCAGCTCTTCTAACCCTACAGATACGCAGTATTTT. Amino acids: CASSSSNPTDTQYF.

This clone was detected once. The V and J genes are TRBV7-3 and TRBJ2-7; no clear D gene. Germline V gene sequence: CDR1 SGHTA, CDR2 FQGTGA. Deletions cut 2 bases from V and 3 bases from J, with 11 bases between. This CDR3 is 14 amino acids long. CDR3 DNA: TGTGCCAGCAGCTTAGTGCCAGGCCACTACGAGCAGTACTTC. Translation gives CASSLVPGHYEQYF.

This clone was counted once. The CDR3 DNA reads as TGTGCCAGCAGCTCGGGACAGGGGGCTCGGCGCGAGCAGTACTTC. Residues: CASSSGQGARREQYF. This chain uses TRBV5-4 with TRBJ2-7, with 12 bases that match TRBD1. This CDR3 is 15 amino acids long. Germline-derived CDR1 and CDR2 are SGHNT and YYREEE (reference sequence). Germline trimming cut 3 bases from V and 6 bases from J; bases unmatched to any gene: 7.

The V call is TRBV9, the J call TRBJ2-2; D is perhaps TRBD2 (6 bases). Germline lookup yields CDR1 SGDLS and CDR2 YYNGEE. V dropped 0 bases and J dropped 5 bases, with 14 bases sitting between them. The CDR3 consists of 16 residues. The DNA for the CDR3 is TGTGCCAGCAGCGTAGGATTCGGGAGAAGGACCGGGGAGCTGTTTTTT. As protein: CASSVGFGRRTGELFF.

This clone is a singleton in its sample. V is TRBV5-1 and J is TRBJ2-5, with no clear D. The germline gives CDR1 SGHRS, CDR2 YFSETQ. V lost 0 bases and J lost 4, with 10 bases in between. This CDR3 spans 14 amino acids. The CDR3 here is CASSLVQSGETQYF. The CDR3 nucleotides are TGCGCCAGCAGCTTGGTGCAGTCCGGAGAGACCCAGTACTTC.

The V call is TRBV30, the J call TRBJ1-2; D may be TRBD1 (6 bases). In germline, CDR1 is GTSNPN, CDR2 SVGIG (reference sequence). With 3 bases removed from V and 6 bases from J, the gap between germline ends came to 14 bases. The CDR3 contains 13 residues. The chain's CDR3 is CAWRPRGFNGYTF. CDR3 in DNA: TGTGCCTGGAGACCGAGGGGGTTCAATGGCTACACCTTC.

This clone was seen only once. The CDR3 sequence is CASSVGTQGYTGELFF. The CDR3 bases are TGTGCCAGCAGCGTCGGGACCCAGGGATACACCGGGGAGCTGTTTTTT. The chain links TRBV28 to TRBJ2-2, with D perhaps matching TRBD1 or TRBD2 (5 bases each). Trimming cost V 6 bases and J 3 bases, with 17 bases left between them. Germline values: CDR1 MDHEN, CDR2 SYDVKM. The CDR3 extends over 16 amino acids.

Comments on this clone: This same CDR3 is encoded by further DNA sequences in the sample. The chain links TRBV2 to TRBJ2-7, with D tentatively TRBD2 (5 bases). The CDR3 totals 13 residues. Trimming cost V 6 bases and J 0 bases, with 9 bases left between them. Germline V gene data show CDR1 as SNHLY and CDR2 as FYNNEI. The CDR3: CASSRDRSYEQYF. The CDR3 DNA reads TGTGCCAGCAGCCGGGATCGCTCCTACGAGCAGTACTTC. Together with reference TRBV2 and TRBJ2-7, the CDR3 gives the full variable domain: EPEVTQTPSHQVTQMGQEVILRCVPISNHLYFYWYRQILGQKVEFLVSFYNNEISEKSEIFDDQFSVERPDGSNFTLKIRSTKLEDSAMYFCASSRDRSYEQYFGPGTRLTVT.

The chain links TRBV5-6 to TRBJ2-2; D is perhaps TRBD2 (6 bases). In germline, CDR1 is SGHDT, CDR2 YYEEEE. The length of the CDR3 is 14 residues. The V end lost 4 bases, the J end lost 5 bases, and 12 bases lay between the germline ends. For the CDR3, the DNA is TGTGCCAGCAGCCTCACAGGAGGGACCGGGGAGCTGTTTTTT. It yields the protein CASSLTGGTGELFF.

The chain has TRBV7-2 and TRBJ2-1, with a weak D call TRBD1 (6 bases). Germline CDR1 reads SGHTA; CDR2 reads FQGNSA. This CDR3 spans 17 amino acids. V dropped 7 bases and J dropped 3 bases, with 22 bases sitting between them. The CDR3 coding sequence is TGTGCCAGCACCGGGCAGTGGGGGCTGAGGGGCTACAATGAGCAGTTCTTC. Protein sequence: CASTGQWGLRGYNEQFF.

J is TRBJ2-7 and V is TRBV28; 12 nucleotides line up with TRBD2. Germline loops: CDR1 MDHEN, CDR2 SYDVKM. V lost 4 bases and J lost 2; bases outside the gene matches: 3. This CDR3 is 15 amino acids long. The CDR3 spells CASSSTSGGTYEQYF. The CDR3 DNA sequence: TGTGCCAGCAGTTCAACTAGCGGGGGGACCTACGAGCAGTACTTC.

V usage is TRBV5-1 and J usage is TRBJ1-4, with a tentative D call TRBD1 (6 bases). V lost 0 bases to trimming and J lost 8 bases, with 14 bases between them. Germline CDR1 and CDR2: SGHRS and YFSETQ. This CDR3 is built from 15 residues. The CDR3 nucleotides are TGCGCCAGCAGCTTGGATCAGGGGTCGAGGGAAAAACTGTTTTTT. It yields the protein CASSLDQGSREKLFF. Based on the CDR3 plus reference TRBV5-1 and TRBJ1-4, the full variable domain is KAGVTQTPRYLIKTRGQQVTLSCSPISGHRSVSWYQQTPGQGLQFLFEYFSETQRNKGNFPGRFSGRQFSNSRSEMNVSTLELGDSALYLCASSLDQGSREKLFFGSGTQLSVL.

Written as DNA, the CDR3 is TGTGCCAGCAGCGTAGGCGATAGCGGAGGACAAGAGACCCAGTACTTC. Amino acid sequence: CASSVGDSGGQETQYF. The rearrangement uses TRBV9 and TRBJ2-5, with D possibly matching TRBD2 (6 bases). Germline CDR1 SGDLS, CDR2 YYNGEE. With 0 bases removed from V and 2 bases from J, the gap between germline ends came to 14 bases. This CDR3 has 16 residues. Based on the CDR3 plus reference TRBV9 and TRBJ2-5, the full variable domain is DSGVTQTPKHLITATGQRVTLRCSPRSGDLSVYWYQQSLDQGLQFLIQYYNGEERAKGNILERFSAQQFPDLHSELNLSSLELGDSALYFCASSVGDSGGQETQYFGPGTRLLVL.

The chain uses TRBV6-5 and TRBJ2-6; no clear D gene. Trimming removed 4 bases at V and 0 bases at J, with 7 bases between. The CDR3 runs 15 residues. Germline V gene lookup returns CDR1 MNHEY and CDR2 SVGAGI. CDR3 sequence: CASSSFPSGANVLTF. DNA for the CDR3: TGTGCCAGCAGTTCTTTTCCCTCTGGGGCCAACGTCCTGACTTTC.

The rearrangement links TRBV13 to TRBJ2-5, with D possibly being TRBD1 or TRBD2 (5 bases each). Trimming took 1 base from V and 5 from J, leaving 20 bases between them. This CDR3 is 17 amino acids long. Germline assignment: CDR1 PRHDT and CDR2 FYEKMQ (reference sequence). This CDR3 is CASSLAVGERYDETQYF. DNA for the CDR3: TGTGCCAGCAGCTTAGCCGTGGGGGAGCGGTATGACGAGACCCAGTACTTC.

The chain combines TRBV7-2 with TRBJ2-7, with D uncertain. Trimming took off 5 bases at V and 0 bases at J, with 8 bases between the two ends. The CDR3 runs to 13 residues. The germline gives CDR1 SGHTA, CDR2 FQGNSA. The CDR3 is CASSNGPSYEQYF. The DNA of the CDR3 is TGTGCCAGCAGCAACGGACCCTCCTACGAGCAGTACTTC.

The chain links TRBV10-3 to TRBJ2-5; a weak D match, TRBD1 (6 bases). The J call is doubtful: the DNA matches TRBJ2-7 better. The CDR3 runs to 12 residues. Germline loops: CDR1 ENHRY, CDR2 SYGVKD. CDR3: CAIRSGTHEQYF. The CDR3 region has the DNA TGTGCCATCAGATCGGGGACACACGAGCAGTACTTC.

The gene calls are TRBV28 and TRBJ2-7; either TRBD1 or TRBD2 may fit D (5 bases each). The CDR3 is 14 amino acids. Germline values: CDR1 MDHEN, CDR2 SYDVKM. Trimming left V 5 bases short and J 4 bases short, with 15 bases between. CDR3 residues: CASSVPGRNYEQYF. The CDR3 nucleotides are TGTGCCAGCAGTGTTCCGGGACGGAATTACGAGCAGTACTTC.

This clone was seen a handful of times. The gene calls are TRBV25-1 and TRBJ2-7; TRBD1 aligns across 7 bases. V shed 5 bases and J 4 bases; nucleotides not matched to a gene: 2. The germline CDR1 and CDR2 sequences are MGHDK and SYGVNS. The length of the CDR3 is 12 residues. The CDR3 DNA reads as TGTGCCAGCAGTATACAGGGGTACGAGCAGTACTTC. Its protein product is CASSIQGYEQYF.

The chain combines TRBV9 with TRBJ2-1; 8 positions match TRBD1. The CDR3 is 14 amino acids. The junction had 11 bases not matched to a gene; V was cut back by 2 bases and J by 13 bases. The germline V gene has CDR1 SGDLS and CDR2 YYNGEE. The DNA of the CDR3 is TGTGCCAGCAGCGTTGGACAGGGAAACTCGCCACAGTTCTTC. It yields the protein CASSVGQGNSPQFF.

The chain carries TRBV6-1 and TRBJ1-5; D might be TRBD1 (5 bases). V lost 2 bases, J lost 5 bases, and 13 bases lay in between. CDR1 and CDR2 from the germline V gene are MNHNS and SASEGT. The CDR3 is made up of 15 amino acids. CDR3 coding DNA: TGTGCCAGCAGTGAATGGTCAGGGTTCCATCAGCCCCAGCATTTT. It encodes CASSEWSGFHQPQHF.